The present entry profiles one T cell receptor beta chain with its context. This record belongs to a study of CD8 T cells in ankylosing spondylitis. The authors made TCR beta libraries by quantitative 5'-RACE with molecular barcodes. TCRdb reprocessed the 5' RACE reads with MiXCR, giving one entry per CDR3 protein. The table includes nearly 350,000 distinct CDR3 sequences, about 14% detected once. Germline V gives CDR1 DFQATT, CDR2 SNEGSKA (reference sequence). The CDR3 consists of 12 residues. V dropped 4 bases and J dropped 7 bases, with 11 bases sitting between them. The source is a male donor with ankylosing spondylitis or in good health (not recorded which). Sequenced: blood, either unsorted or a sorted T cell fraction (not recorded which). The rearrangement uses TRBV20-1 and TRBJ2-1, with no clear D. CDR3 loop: CSAIRAFNEQFF. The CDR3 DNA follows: TGCAGTGCTATCCGGGCTTTTAATGAGCAGTTCTTC.